This TCR beta chain was recorded in a study of blood T cell repertoires in COVID-19 (dated by TCRdb to 2019 to 2021). Study-level background: Samples from collaborators originated in the United States, Italy and Spain and spanned both the acute and convalescent phases of COVID-19. A de-identified subject ID, COVID-19 status, age in years and sex were almost always included in the sample metadata. Samples came from the ongoing ImmuneRACE study (first 160 participants) plus 1,254 subjects from 6 global collaborators. The material from the prospective study consisted of cDNA or gDNA derived from T cells, B-cell-depleted T cells, or PBMCs. A freely available public database, intended as a resource for researchers studying the immune response to SARS-CoV-2, is where the repertoires were released. The dataset comprised deeply sampled blood TCRbeta repertoires from subjects exposed to, actively infected with, or recovered from COVID-19. HLA class I and class II types, where available, came from metadata supplied by the sample provider rather than from assay-based typing.

What the work shows at the level of the full study, not this receptor alone: How much clinical and demographic metadata was included differed by source and by participant, and the metadata was provided uncurated.

Whole blood was collected in K2EDTA tubes by collaborating institutions according to the institutions' own protocols. For TCRbeta analysis, collaborators shipped samples as frozen whole blood, isolated PBMCs, or DNA extracted from either of those sample types. The immunoSEQ Assay, a bias-controlled multiplex PCR, was used to amplify TCRbeta CDR3 regions from genomic DNA. The source study handled its data this way. The number of nucleated cells in each sample was estimated by amplification of reference gene primers within the assay. To quantify the absolute abundance of each unique TCRbeta CDR3 rearrangement, sequence reads were collapsed and filtered. For each sample, productive Simpson clonality was calculated as the square root of Simpson's diversity index across productive rearrangements. Entries here come from immuneACCESS through TCRdb and include only in-frame sequences with V and J called. Some clones fail to appear in such tables; in the studies checked, an unresolved V gene covers under half of the shortfall, and the cause of the remainder is unknown. V and J calls and clone size are as listed in that table; D and trimming were resolved from the DNA. In all, the sample holds around 380,000 clones, and roughly 80% of those were seen once. The ten largest clonotypes hold over 0.95% of the sample.

Note on this clone: Which antigen it targets is not known. Base quality data are lacking; no much larger clone is found one base away.

CDR3 length: 14 amino acids, cysteine to phenylalanine. The entry retains the CDR3 DNA only, 42 bases that are in frame from base 1. Germline trimming amounts to 5 bases on V and 4 bases on J, with 3 as the count of junction bases outside the gene matches. Per the germline V gene, MNHEY is the CDR1 and SVGAGI is the CDR2. Here the chain combines TRBV6-5 and TRBJ2-7, with TRBD1 identical over 12 junction bases. This sequence was found in a human donor with acute or convalescent COVID-19. The donor label of this sample is uncertain. Sequencing was done on a sample of peripheral blood. The CDR3 loop reads CASSRDRGRYEQYF. In nucleotide form, the sequence is TGTGCCAGCAGTCGGGACAGGGGGCGTTACGAGCAGTACTTC.